The 13 T cell receptor beta chains below were found in one sample sequenced in a study of OX40 agonist ivuxolimab in advanced cancers. Receptor libraries were prepared by the immunoSEQ multiplex PCR assay. As stored in TCRdb, this immuneACCESS dataset retains in-frame rearrangements with V and J assigned. A fraction of the clones does not appear; measured against another copy, unresolved V genes explain less than half of the discrepancy, and the remainder lacks a known reason. The sample table lists some 100,000 clones, around 91% of them with a count of one. About 0.73% of the sample belongs to the ten largest clones. This sample comprised CD4+ or CD8+ T cells sorted from blood, obtained in a trial of the OX40 agonist ivuxolimab. The receptors stem from an adult with an advanced solid tumor such as melanoma, head and neck, liver or kidney cancer.

Regarding this clone: The sample holds other DNA sequences that translate to the same CDR3. V usage is TRBV7-9 and J usage is TRBJ2-3; D not resolved. Germline V gene sequence: CDR1 SEHNR, CDR2 FQNEAQ (reference sequence). Trimming pared 5 bases from V and 3 bases from J, leaving 6 bases between. The CDR3 sequence is 12 residues long. The CDR3 bases are TGTGCCAGCAGCCCGAGTACAGATACGCAGTATTTT. Translation gives CASSPSTDTQYF. Looking up the rest from reference TRBV7-9 and TRBJ2-3 gives the full variable domain: DTGVSQNPRHKITKRGQNVTFRCDPISEHNRLYWYRQTLGQGPEFLTYFQNEAQLEKSRLLSDRFSAERPKGSFSTLEIQRTEQGDSAMYLCASSPSTDTQYFGPGTRLTVL.

In this sample, this clone turned up once. The chain links TRBV6-5 to TRBJ1-5; 10 nucleotides line up with TRBD1. The CDR3 is made up of 15 amino acids. Trimming took 4 bases from V and 5 from J; bases not matched to a gene: 5. Germline-derived CDR1 and CDR2 are MNHEY and SVGAGI. The CDR3 reads CASSSRTGGDQPQHF. CDR3 nucleotides: TGTGCCAGCAGTTCCCGGACAGGGGGGGATCAGCCCCAGCATTTT.

This sequence joins TRBV27 and TRBJ1-1; a possible D gene is TRBD1 (5 bases). The V gene's germline CDR1 is MNHEY and CDR2 SMNVEV (reference sequence). V lost 3 bases and J lost 0, with 8 bases in between. This CDR3 has 14 amino acids. In DNA form, the CDR3 reads TGTGCCAGCAGTTTCGACAGAATGAACACTGAAGCTTTCTTT. Protein sequence: CASSFDRMNTEAFF.

The V and J genes are TRBV5-4 and TRBJ2-3; 10 bases map to TRBD2. CDR1 and CDR2 from the germline V gene are SGHNT and YYREEE (reference sequence). This CDR3 has 13 residues. V lost 4 bases and J lost 6; bases outside the gene matches: 2. CDR3 loop: CASSLTSGDTQYF. CDR3 in DNA: TGTGCCAGCAGCCTGACTAGCGGGGATACGCAGTATTTT.

This chain connects TRBV15 to TRBJ2-5; D unclear. V lost 2 bases and J 5 bases, leaving 3 bases between the germline ends. Looked up from germline, CDR1 is LNHNV and CDR2 is YYDKDF (reference sequence). This CDR3 has 11 residues. The CDR3, as DNA: TGTGCCACCAGCAGAAGGGAGACCCAGTACTTC. Protein sequence: CATSRRETQYF.

This clone has a count of ten or more. The chain combines TRBV10-1 with TRBJ1-5; D unclear. The germline CDR1 and CDR2 sequences are WNHNN and SYGVQD (reference sequence). The V gene lost 5 bases and the J gene lost 4 bases, with 6 bases spanning the gap. The CDR3 is 12 residues long. The CDR3 sequence is CASSQENQPQHF. The CDR3, as DNA: TGCGCCAGCAGTCAGGAGAATCAGCCCCAGCATTTT.

V and J are TRBV7-9 and TRBJ1-2; D is perhaps TRBD1 (5 bases). The CDR3 runs to 12 residues. The germline V gene has CDR1 SEHNR and CDR2 FQNEAQ (reference sequence). V was trimmed by 1 base and J by 9 bases, leaving 9 bases between them. CDR3 coding DNA: TGTGCCAGCAGCTTAGGAGGGGCTAGCTACACCTTC. Translated, it gives CASSLGGASYTF.

V usage is TRBV28 and J usage is TRBJ2-4; a weak D match, TRBD1 (6 bases). CDR1 MDHEN and CDR2 SYDVKM come from the germline V gene. The length of the CDR3 is 12 residues. V dropped 10 bases and J dropped 9 bases, with 16 bases sitting between them. CDR3 in amino acids: CATLEGEAIQYF. DNA of the CDR3: TGTGCCACCCTCGAGGGGGAAGCCATTCAGTACTTC.

The V and J genes are TRBV19 and TRBJ2-2, with 8 bases aligning to TRBD2. Germline values: CDR1 LNHDA, CDR2 SQIVND (reference sequence). CDR3 length: 16 amino acids. V lost 3 bases to trimming and J lost 3 bases; unmatched junction nucleotides: 6. CDR3 sequence reads: CASSMTGGSYTGELFF. DNA for the CDR3: TGTGCCAGTAGTATGACGGGGGGGTCATACACCGGGGAGCTGTTTTTT.

V and J are TRBV5-5 and TRBJ2-2; D is uncertain. The CDR3 length is 14 residues. Germline values: CDR1 SGHKS, CDR2 YYEKEE (reference sequence). Trimming left V 6 bases short and J 4 bases short, with 13 bases between. This CDR3 is CASTHDGRTGELFF. The CDR3 nucleotides are TGTGCCAGCACACACGACGGGCGCACCGGGGAGCTGTTTTTT.

J is TRBJ1-3 and V is TRBV28; TRBD1 aligns across 7 bases. V shed 5 bases, J shed 0 bases, and the junction held 4 bases outside the gene matches. Germline assignment: CDR1 MDHEN and CDR2 SYDVKM. The CDR3 spans 15 residues. CDR3: CASSRGGSSGNTIYF. The CDR3 coding sequence is TGTGCCAGCAGTCGAGGGGGCTCCTCTGGAAACACCATATATTTT.

The chain links TRBV9 to TRBJ2-7; D is possibly TRBD2 (6 bases). V was shortened by 5 bases and J by 1 base, with 13 bases between the two germline ends. Germline-derived CDR1 and CDR2 are SGDLS and YYNGEE. CDR3 length: 14 residues. The CDR3 spells CASSRDSYSYEQYF. CDR3 sequence (DNA): TGTGCCAGCAGTCGGGACTCCTATTCCTACGAGCAGTACTTC.

This chain joins TRBV28 and TRBJ2-3; no definite D call. The CDR3 runs 12 residues. With 4 bases removed from V and 3 bases from J, the gap between germline ends came to 5 bases. The V gene's germline CDR1 is MDHEN and CDR2 SYDVKM. CDR3 loop: CASSSQTDTQYF. In DNA form, the CDR3 reads TGTGCCAGCAGTTCACAGACAGATACGCAGTATTTT.